Listed here are 16 T cell receptor beta chains from one sample, sequenced in a study of T-cell memory formation after mild COVID-19. Each CDR3 protein gets one entry after TCRdb re-called the 5' RACE reads with MiXCR. Of about 200,000 distinct CDR3 sequences in the sample, 9.5% were seen once. Sequenced: PBMCs or a T cell subset sorted from them (not recorded which). These receptors all stem from a man aged 18 to 29 who had mild COVID-19 (a few samples of this study predate the infection). Cell type and time point are not known.

This clonotype was picked up a small number of times. This chain joins TRBV20-1 and TRBJ2-5; 7 positions agree with TRBD1. The germline V gene has CDR1 DFQATT and CDR2 SNEGSKA (reference sequence). J was trimmed by 5 bases and V by 6 bases; bases with no gene match: 15. The CDR3 runs to 15 residues. This CDR3 reads CSALLAGGDSETQYF. The CDR3 DNA reads as TGCAGTGCCCTGTTGGCAGGGGGAGATTCGGAGACCCAGTACTTC.

This clonotype appeared a few times. The rearrangement uses TRBV5-1 and TRBJ2-5; 8 bases agree with TRBD1. The germline gives CDR1 SGHRS, CDR2 YFSETQ. Losses at the gene ends were 4 bases for V and 1 base for J; bases not matched to a gene: 6. This CDR3 comprises 15 residues. The CDR3 spells CASSQDRVGQETQYF. The CDR3 DNA is TGCGCCAGCAGCCAGGACAGGGTGGGCCAAGAGACCCAGTACTTC.

This clonotype was seen repeatedly, ten times or more. The chain carries TRBV5-1 and TRBJ2-5; TRBD1 agrees at 8 bases. Germline CDR1 and CDR2: SGHRS and YFSETQ. This CDR3 has 14 amino acids. With 5 bases clipped from V and 1 base from J, the junction kept 4 bases outside the gene matches. In DNA form, the CDR3 reads TGCGCCAGCAGTCCTGGGACAGGCCAAGAGACCCAGTACTTC. Its translation: CASSPGTGQETQYF.

In this sample, this clonotype turned up a few times. The V gene is TRBV24-1, the J gene TRBJ2-3; D is undetermined. CDR1 and CDR2 from the germline V gene are KGHDR and SFDVKD. V dropped 6 bases and J dropped 4 bases, with 4 bases sitting between them. CDR3 length equals 11 residues. The chain's CDR3 is CATSFADTQYF. The CDR3 coding sequence is TGTGCCACCAGTTTCGCAGATACGCAGTATTTT.

This clonotype was picked up many times. This CDR3 is CASSPSPEWSPLHF. As DNA, the CDR3 is TGTGCCAGCAGCCCTTCGCCCGAGTGGTCACCCCTCCACTTT. J is TRBJ1-6 and V is TRBV7-2; D is ambiguous. The CDR3 is made up of 14 amino acids. The ends were cut back, 5 bases at V and 10 bases at J, with 15 bases in the middle. Per the germline V gene, CDR1 is SGHTA and CDR2 is FQGNSA.

The chain combines TRBV5-1 with TRBJ2-7; D is unresolved. CDR1 and CDR2 (germline): SGHRS, YFSETQ. Trimming took off 0 bases at V and 0 bases at J, with 10 bases between the two ends. The CDR3 is 15 residues long. DNA for the CDR3: TGCGCCAGCAGCTTGGATGTTGGCAACTCCTACGAGCAGTACTTC. The encoded protein is CASSLDVGNSYEQYF.

V and J are TRBV5-1 and TRBJ2-5; D is possibly TRBD2 (6 bases). The CDR3 consists of 14 residues. Deletions cut 4 bases from V and 5 bases from J, with 15 bases between. CDR1 is SGHRS and CDR2 is YFSETQ in the germline V gene. The CDR3, as DNA: TGCGCCAGCAGCATACCGGGACGGGGGGAGACCCAGTACTTC. Translation: CASSIPGRGETQYF.

This clonotype turned up a few times. The chain couples TRBV6-2 or TRBV6-3 to TRBJ2-7; no clear D gene. V was pared by 8 bases and J by 0 bases, with 5 bases between. The CDR3 has 11 residues. CDR1 and CDR2 from the germline V gene are MNHEY and SVGEGT. CDR3 sequence: CASGISYEQYF. The CDR3 DNA sequence: TGTGCCAGCGGGATCTCCTACGAGCAGTACTTC.

This clonotype was counted between two and nine times. This sequence joins TRBV7-2 and TRBJ1-6; D is unclear. The V end lost 3 bases, the J end lost 5 bases, and 8 bases lay between the germline ends. This CDR3 is built from 14 residues. CDR1 is SGHTA, CDR2 FQGNSA, per germline. The CDR3 here is CASSFRVNNSPLHF. As DNA, the CDR3 is TGTGCCAGCAGCTTCCGGGTAAATAATTCACCCCTCCACTTT.

The J gene is TRBJ1-1, the V gene TRBV3-1, with D possibly matching TRBD1 (6 bases). The CDR3 has 13 amino acids. V lost 4 bases, J lost 3 bases, and 9 bases lay in between. The germline V gene has CDR1 LGHDT and CDR2 YNNKEL (reference sequence). In nucleotides, the CDR3 is TGTGCCAGCAGCCCCAGGGGAGACACTGAAGCTTTCTTT. Its translation is CASSPRGDTEAFF.

The sample holds a few counts of this clonotype. CDR3 amino acids: CASSPDRALYGYTF. CDR3 sequence (DNA): TGTGCCAGCAGCCCCGACAGGGCCCTCTATGGCTACACCTTC. The chain is built from TRBV7-2 and TRBJ1-2, with 7 bases fitting TRBD1. The CDR3 covers 14 residues. Per germline, CDR1 SGHTA and CDR2 FQGNSA. V lost 5 bases and J lost 4; bases outside the gene matches: 7.

The chain joins TRBV6-2 or TRBV6-3 to TRBJ2-1; D gene ambiguous. CDR3 length equals 15 residues. CDR1 is MNHEY and CDR2 is SVGEGT in the germline V gene. V lost 1 base, J lost 4 bases, and 11 bases lay in between. The CDR3 reads CASSYYDTEYNEQFF. CDR3 bases: TGTGCCAGCAGTTACTATGATACAGAGTACAATGAGCAGTTCTTC.

The CDR3 spells CASRPYQGLGSEAFF. DNA for the CDR3: TGTGCCAGCAGGCCGTACCAGGGGTTAGGGTCTGAAGCTTTCTTT. The chain couples TRBV7-2 to TRBJ1-1; maybe TRBD1 (6 bases). CDR1 is SGHTA, CDR2 FQGNSA, per germline. Deletions cut 6 bases from V and 6 bases from J, with 20 bases between. CDR3 size: 15 residues. Looking up the rest from reference TRBV7-2 and TRBJ1-1 gives the full variable domain: GAGVSQSPSNKVTEKGKDVELRCDPISGHTALYWYRQSLGQGLEFLIYFQGNSAPDKSGLPSDRFSAERTGGSVSTLTIQRTQQEDSAVYLCASRPYQGLGSEAFFGQGTRLTVV.

This clonotype has a handful of counts. The chain employs TRBV6-1 and TRBJ2-3, with D possibly TRBD2 on 6 matching bases. Trimming removed 1 base from V and 2 bases from J, with 13 bases in between. Germline V gene sequence: CDR1 MNHNS, CDR2 SASEGT. This CDR3 spans 16 amino acids. CDR3 nucleotides: TGTGCCAGCAGTGAAGTTTGGCGGGGAAACACAGATACGCAGTATTTT. Protein: CASSEVWRGNTDTQYF.

This clonotype was picked up a small number of times. The chain uses TRBV7-3 and TRBJ1-5; D uncertain. Germline CDR1 is SGHTA and CDR2 is FQGTGA. V dropped 0 bases and J dropped 3 bases, with 3 bases sitting between them. The CDR3 has 13 amino acids. The CDR3 spells CASSLTPNQPQHF. CDR3 bases: TGTGCCAGCAGCTTAACTCCCAATCAGCCCCAGCATTTT.

The J gene is TRBJ2-6, the V gene TRBV29-1, with D possibly TRBD1 on 5 matching bases. V lost 4 bases and J 2 bases, leaving 6 bases between the germline ends. CDR3 length: 13 residues. The germline gives CDR1 SQVTM, CDR2 ANQGSEA. In DNA, the CDR3 is TGCAGCGTTGGCAGGGCTGGGGCCAACGTCCTGACTTTC. Amino acids: CSVGRAGANVLTF. The variable domain in full, completed from reference TRBV29-1 and TRBJ2-6, reads SAVISQKPSRDICQRGTSLTIQCQVDSQVTMMFWYRQQPGQSLTLIATANQGSEATYESGFVIDKFPISRPNLTFSTLTVSNMSPEDSSIYLCSVGRAGANVLTFGAGSRLTVL.